The clone carrying this T cell receptor beta chain was counted a few times. Generated by immunoSEQ multiplex PCR, the TCRdb table keeps only in-frame clones and is missing some. The sample records just under 80,000 clones, approximately 86% being singletons. Trimming at V came to 1 base and at J to 3 bases, leaving 9 bases not matched to a gene. Germline V gives CDR1 MGHRA, CDR2 YSYEKL. The CDR3 spans 17 residues. Sample time point: blood 2 weeks post-SBRT. Regarding treatment: 15 Gy SBRT to primary tumor, nephrectomy 4 weeks later. The sample comes from a study of radiation and T cells in renal cell carcinoma.

Sequencing was performed on blood, taken from a patient whose treatment included radiotherapy and nephrectomy. This TCR was sampled from a woman in her forties or fifties with renal cell carcinoma. The J gene is TRBJ1-5, the V gene TRBV4-1; TRBD1 matches 7 bases. The DNA of the CDR3 is TGCGCCAGCAGCCAAGTAGCGGCAGGGGGTAACAATCAGCCCCAGCATTTT. Translation gives CASSQVAAGGNNQPQHF.